This is a list of T cell receptor beta chains from one sample in a study of spatial heterogeneity in lung cancer. MiXCR was run by TCRdb on the 5' RACE reads, yielding one entry per CDR3 protein. The repertoire holds about 4,200 distinct CDR3 sequences, with about 6% as singletons. The material was lung tumor tissue, obtained at surgery. The receptors were sampled from a male donor with early-stage non-small cell lung cancer. The CDR3 runs from the conserved cysteine through the conserved F or W. D genes are given only for firm matches. Size values are once, few and many counts, or a class for expanded clones, and some rows have none.

D	size	J	V	DNA	CDR3
.	many	TRBJ2-7	TRBV27	TGTGCCAGCAAACTTAGGGGGGGGTTGGAGCAGTACTTC	CASKLRGGLEQYF
TRBD2	medium-sized	TRBJ2-5	TRBV20-1	TGCAGTGCTTTTAGCGGGGCCCAAGAGACCCAGTACTTC	CSAFSGAQETQYF
.	medium-sized	TRBJ1-6	TRBV5-4	TGTGCCAGCAGCTCCGGACAGTATAATTCACCCCTCCACTTT	CASSSGQYNSPLHF
.	medium-sized	TRBJ1-1	TRBV11-2	TGTGCCAGCAGTCCCTCTGGGGGGCTTGCCACTGAAGCTTTCTTT	CASSPSGGLATEAFF
TRBD1	many	TRBJ1-2	TRBV19	TGTGCCAGTAGTTGGGGACAGGGAAACTATGGCTACACCTTC	CASSWGQGNYGYTF
TRBD2	medium-sized	TRBJ2-2	TRBV7-9	TGTGCCAGCAGCTTACCTAGCGGAAGGTCCGGGGAGCTGTTTTTT	CASSLPSGRSGELFF
.	.	TRBJ2-6	TRBV5-6	TGTGCCAGCAGCTTGTGGGGGCCTTTGAGTGGGACCAACGTCCTGACTTTC	CASSLWGPLSGTNVLTF
.	medium-sized	TRBJ1-2	TRBV5-8	TGTGCCAGCAGCCCTCGGACTCGGGCGAACTATGGCTACACCTTC	CASSPRTRANYGYTF
.	.	TRBJ1-1	TRBV11-2	TGTGCCAGCAGCTTCGGCCAGTTGAACACTGAAGCTTTCTTT	CASSFGQLNTEAFF
TRBD1	medium-sized	TRBJ1-1	TRBV12-3/TRBV12-4	TGTGCCAGCAGTCCTGAAGGACAGGGGGCTGAAGCTTTCTTT	CASSPEGQGAEAFF
TRBD2	many	TRBJ2-2	TRBV28	TGTGCCAGCAGTCGACTAGCGGAGAACACCGGGGAGCTGTTTTTT	CASSRLAENTGELFF